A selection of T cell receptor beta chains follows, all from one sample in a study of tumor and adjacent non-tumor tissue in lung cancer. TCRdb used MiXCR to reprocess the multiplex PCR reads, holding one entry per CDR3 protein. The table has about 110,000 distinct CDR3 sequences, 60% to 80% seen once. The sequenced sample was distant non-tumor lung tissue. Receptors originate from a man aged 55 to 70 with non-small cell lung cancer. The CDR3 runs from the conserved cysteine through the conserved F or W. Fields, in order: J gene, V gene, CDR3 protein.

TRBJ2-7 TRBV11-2 CSSSLGTGVKEQYF
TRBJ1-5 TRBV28 CASSLPTGNNQPQHF
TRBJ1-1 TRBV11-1 CVSSLSACEAEAFF
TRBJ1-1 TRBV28 CTSTLAVTATEAFF
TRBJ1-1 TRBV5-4 CASSSGEGDTEAFF
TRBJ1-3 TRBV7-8 CASSKHGRGNTIYF
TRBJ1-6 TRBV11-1 CASSQGQGNDSPLHF
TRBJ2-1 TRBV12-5 CASGLGTTYNEQFF
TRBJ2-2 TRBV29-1 CSVYGTSGPNTGELFF
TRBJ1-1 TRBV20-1 CSAEGNTEALF
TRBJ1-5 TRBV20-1 CSAERSERGNQSQHF
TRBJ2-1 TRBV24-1 CATSERRNNEQFF
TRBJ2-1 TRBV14 CASSSNLINEQFF
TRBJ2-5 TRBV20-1 CSAQGPDRTQYF
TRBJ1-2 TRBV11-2 CASSLNRDGTYGYTF
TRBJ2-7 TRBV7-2 CASSGGLTVEQYF
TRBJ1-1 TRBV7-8 CASSFYAGGSTEAFF
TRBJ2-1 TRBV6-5 CASSYSRPLRSFYNEQFF
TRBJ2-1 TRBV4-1 CASSQVLDSREYNEQFF